The 2 T cell receptor beta chains presented below share a single source sample, sequenced in a study of shared clonotypes between healthy human individuals. Repertoires were generated with immunoSEQ multiplex PCR, while TCRdb's copy carries only in-frame clones and drops some. Of 2,500,000 or so clones listed, approximately 93% were seen once; the top ten hold approximately 0.36%. The sample taken for sequencing was naive CD4+ T cells from PBMCs. Subset here: CD45RA+ positively selected. The receptors were sampled from a man aged 18 to 29 in good health. Some clones in this sample may be carry-over from other donors' samples.

This chain uses TRBV9 with TRBJ1-2; D not resolved. With 3 bases removed from V and 7 bases from J, the gap between germline ends came to 16 bases. The germline CDR1 and CDR2 sequences are SGDLS and YYNGEE. The CDR3 has 14 amino acids. For the CDR3, the DNA is TGTGCCAGCAGCGCCCAACTCGAAGCCGGTGGCTACACCTTC. Its translation is CASSAQLEAGGYTF. The variable domain in full, completed from reference TRBV9 and TRBJ1-2, reads DSGVTQTPKHLITATGQRVTLRCSPRSGDLSVYWYQQSLDQGLQFLIQYYNGEERAKGNILERFSAQQFPDLHSELNLSSLELGDSALYFCASSAQLEAGGYTFGSGTRLTVV.

V is TRBV15 and J is TRBJ2-1; D is possibly TRBD1 or TRBD2 (5 bases each). Germline V gives CDR1 LNHNV, CDR2 YYDKDF (reference sequence). This CDR3 comprises 11 residues. V lost 10 bases, J lost 9 bases, and 13 bases lay in between. DNA for the CDR3: TGTGCCATCGGGACCGCGGCTGAGCAGTTCTTC. It encodes CAIGTAAEQFF.